This is a list of T cell receptor beta chains from one sample in a study of shared clonotypes between healthy human individuals. Clones were read by immunoSEQ multiplex PCR, and TCRdb kept only the in-frame ones, dropping some. The sample carries 2 million to 2.5 million clones, 85% to 95% recorded once. Material for sequencing was naive CD4+ T cells from PBMCs. These receptors were collected from a young man in good health. Some clones in this sample may be carry-over from other donors' samples. The CDR3 runs from the conserved cysteine through the conserved F or W. A D gene is named only where the DNA matches it firmly. Clone size is shown for a subset of rows, as once, few, many or a class of expanded clone.

j_call	clone_size	cdr3_length	v_call	d_call	cdr3_nt	cdr3_aa
TRBJ2-2	-	13	TRBV28	TRBD1	TGTGCCAGCACTACAGGGGGAAGCGGGGAGCTGTTTTTT	CASTTGGSGELFF
TRBJ1-5	-	15	TRBV28	TRBD1	TGTGCCAGCACCGGACAGGGACCGAGCAATCAGCCCCAGCATTTT	CASTGQGPSNQPQHF
TRBJ1-1	-	15	TRBV10-3	TRBD1	TGTGCCATCAGTGACACCTCGACAGGGTTAGCTGAAGCTTTCTTT	CAISDTSTGLAEAFF
TRBJ2-7	-	16	TRBV9	TRBD2	TGTGCCAGCAGCGTAGAATTGACTAGCGGATTTTACGAGCAGTACTTC	CASSVELTSGFYEQYF
TRBJ2-1	-	15	TRBV5-4	TRBD2	TGTGCCAGCAGCCACAAGCGGGAGGGCCTCAATGAGCAGTTCTTC	CASSHKREGLNEQFF
TRBJ1-3	-	14	TRBV5-5	-	TGTGCCAGCAGCTTGTTGCAGGCGGGAAACACCATATATTTT	CASSLLQAGNTIYF
TRBJ1-4	-	14	TRBV5-6	-	TGTGCCAGCAGCTTAACAGCAACTAATGAAAAACTGTTTTTT	CASSLTATNEKLFF
TRBJ2-2	-	16	TRBV28	TRBD2	TGTGCCAGCAGTTTATACTCTAGCGGGAGTACCGGGGAGCTGTTTTTT	CASSLYSSGSTGELFF
TRBJ1-3	-	14	TRBV6-1	TRBD1	TGTGCCAGCAGGGCCATACAGGGGGGAAACACCATATATTTT	CASRAIQGGNTIYF
TRBJ1-2	-	14	TRBV6-6	-	TGTGCCAGCAGTTCTTGGACCGAAGCTTATGGCTACACCTTC	CASSSWTEAYGYTF
TRBJ1-1	-	13	TRBV30	-	TGTGCCTGGAGTGCGGTCTTGAACACTGAAGCTTTCTTT	CAWSAVLNTEAFF
TRBJ2-7	-	13	TRBV6-5	TRBD1	TGTGCCAGCAGAAGGACAGGGAGCTACGAGCAGTACTTC	CASRRTGSYEQYF
TRBJ1-2	few	14	TRBV7-3	TRBD1	TGTGCCAGCAGCCCCGACAGGGAGCGGGTAGGCTACACCTTC	CASSPDRERVGYTF
TRBJ2-1	-	14	TRBV5-4	-	TGTGCCAGCAGCAACCGAGGTGGGGCTAATGAGCAGTTCTTC	CASSNRGGANEQFF
TRBJ2-1	-	13	TRBV5-1	-	TGCGCCAGCAGCTCGGGCCGCCACAATGAGCAGTTCTTC	CASSSGRHNEQFF
TRBJ2-5	-	13	TRBV10-3	-	TGTGCCATCAGTGACCCGCGGGTTAAGACCCAGTACTTC	CAISDPRVKTQYF
TRBJ2-3	-	13	TRBV19	-	TGTGCCTCCGGGGTAGGGGGAAGAGATACGCAGTATTTT	CASGVGGRDTQYF
TRBJ2-1	-	19	TRBV14	TRBD2	TGTGCCAGCAGCCACCCGACTAGCGGGAGAGGAGGCTCCTACAATGAGCAGTTCTTC	CASSHPTSGRGGSYNEQFF
TRBJ2-7	-	13	TRBV2	TRBD1	TGTGCCAGCAGTGAACTCAGGGGGTACGAGCAGTACTTC	CASSELRGYEQYF
TRBJ1-5	-	14	TRBV6-6	-	TGTGCCAGCAGTTACAGGTATAGCAATCAGCCCCAGCATTTT	CASSYRYSNQPQHF
TRBJ2-2	-	16	TRBV5-1	TRBD2	TGCGCCAGCAGCCGGGGGGCTAGCGGGAGTACCGGGGAGCTGTTTTTT	CASSRGASGSTGELFF
TRBJ1-2	-	15	TRBV9	TRBD1	TGTGCCAGCAGCCCCTGGACAGGGGGCAACGGAGGCTACACCTTC	CASSPWTGGNGGYTF
TRBJ2-1	-	16	TRBV4-1	TRBD1	TGCGCCAGCAGCCAGGTTTTGGGGACAGAATACAATGAGCAGTTCTTC	CASSQVLGTEYNEQFF
TRBJ2-3	-	12	TRBV7-3	-	TGTGCCAGCAGCCCGGGCCAAGGGGCGCAGTATTTT	CASSPGQGAQYF
TRBJ2-5	once	13	TRBV6-5	-	TGTGCCAGCAGTTACTCGTGGTCGGAGACCCAGTACTTC	CASSYSWSETQYF
TRBJ1-2	-	13	TRBV28	-	TGTGCCATCAATAAAAGGGGGAACTATGGCTACACCTTC	CAINKRGNYGYTF
TRBJ2-6	-	19	TRBV4-1	TRBD2	TGCGCCAGCAGCCCACGTTACGGCGGGAGGTACTCTGGGGCCAACGTCCTGACTTTC	CASSPRYGGRYSGANVLTF
TRBJ2-2	-	15	TRBV28	-	TGTGCCAGCGGAGGGCAGGCGACGAACACCGGGGAGCTGTTTTTT	CASGGQATNTGELFF
TRBJ1-1	-	15	TRBV4-1	-	TGCGCCAGCAGCCAAGGTTGGACATTGAACACTGAAGCTTTCTTT	CASSQGWTLNTEAFF
TRBJ2-1	-	14	TRBV7-2	TRBD2	TGTGCCAGCAGCTTATGGGAGGGCCAAGTTGAGCAGTTCTTC	CASSLWEGQVEQFF
TRBJ1-6	-	16	TRBV30	-	TGTGCCTGGAGTGTACTAATACGGAGCTATAATTCACCCCTCCACTTT	CAWSVLIRSYNSPLHF
TRBJ2-7	-	13	TRBV6-6	-	TGTGCCAGCAGAAAAGAGCAGGGCTACGAGCAGTACTTC	CASRKEQGYEQYF
TRBJ2-4	-	12	TRBV6-1	-	TGTGCCAGCAGTGAGTGGGGAAACATTCAGTACTTC	CASSEWGNIQYF
TRBJ2-7	-	16	TRBV13	TRBD2	TGTGCCAGCAGCCCATCCGGACTAGCGGGAGTCTACGAGCAGTACTTC	CASSPSGLAGVYEQYF
TRBJ1-4	-	18	TRBV11-3	-	TGTGCCAGCAGCTTAAGGATCCGTAGGCCCTCGAGAGGAGAAAAACTGTTTTTT	CASSLRIRRPSRGEKLFF
TRBJ2-3	-	12	TRBV4-1	-	TGCGCCAGCAGCCAAGAAAGGGATACGCAGTATTTT	CASSQERDTQYF
TRBJ1-1	-	15	TRBV27	TRBD1	TGTGCCAGCAGTTTTTCCAGGACAGGCGATACGGCGGCTTTCTTT	CASSFSRTGDTAAFF
TRBJ1-6	-	15	TRBV29-1	TRBD1	TGCAGCGTTGAGGTAGTGGGACAGGGGTCTTCACCCCTCCACTTT	CSVEVVGQGSSPLHF
TRBJ1-2	once	15	TRBV4-1	TRBD1	TGCGCCAGCAGCCAACCGGGACAGGGGTCCTATGGCTACACCTTC	CASSQPGQGSYGYTF
TRBJ2-2	-	13	TRBV30	-	TGTGCCTGGAGTGTTCAAGGGGCCGGGGAGCTGTTTTTT	CAWSVQGAGELFF
TRBJ2-5	-	16	TRBV9	TRBD2	TGTGCCAGCAGCGCGGGGACTAGCGGTTTACAAGAGACCCAGTACTTC	CASSAGTSGLQETQYF
TRBJ1-5	once	16	TRBV7-9	TRBD1	TGTGCCAGCAGCGGACCGGGACAGGGGTTCGGGCAGCCCCAGCATTTT	CASSGPGQGFGQPQHF
TRBJ2-5	-	11	TRBV29-1	-	TGCAGCGTTGCTTCCCGAGAGACCCAGTACTTC	CSVASRETQYF
TRBJ2-1	-	13	TRBV28	-	TGTGCCAGCAGGCCGGGACTTTACAATGAGCAGTTCTTC	CASRPGLYNEQFF
TRBJ2-7	once	15	TRBV9	TRBD1	TGTGCCAGCAGCGTAGGGCGGGACAGGGGTTACGAGCAGTACTTC	CASSVGRDRGYEQYF
TRBJ1-5	-	12	TRBV29-1	-	TGCAGCGTTGCAGACCGCAATCAGCCCCAGCATTTT	CSVADRNQPQHF
TRBJ1-2	-	14	TRBV4-3	-	TGCGCCAGCAGCCAAGAGGTACGACTCTATGGCTACACCTTC	CASSQEVRLYGYTF
TRBJ2-7	-	13	TRBV28	-	TGTGCCAGCGGACAGCTAACTTCCTACGAGCAGTACTTC	CASGQLTSYEQYF
TRBJ2-1	-	12	TRBV30	-	TGTGCCTGGAGTGGGGGGTGGTATGAGCAGTTCTTC	CAWSGGWYEQFF
TRBJ1-3	-	13	TRBV6-5	-	TGTGCCAGCACCCCCCCCTCTGGAAACACCATATATTTT	CASTPPSGNTIYF
TRBJ2-7	-	17	TRBV5-5	TRBD1	TGTGCCAGCAGCGCAGGAACCGGGACAGGGAGATCCTACGAGCAGTACTTC	CASSAGTGTGRSYEQYF
TRBJ1-5	-	16	TRBV15	-	TGTGCCACCAGCAGAGATCGAGACCTAGGAGGTCAGCCCCAGCATTTT	CATSRDRDLGGQPQHF
TRBJ1-2	-	15	TRBV7-9	-	TGTGCCAGCAGCTCGGCAGGAGCGCAACCTTATGGCTACACCTTC	CASSSAGAQPYGYTF
TRBJ1-1	-	16	TRBV6-5	TRBD1	TGTGCCAGCAGTTACACCGGGACAGGGGGATCGACTGAAGCTTTCTTT	CASSYTGTGGSTEAFF